Listed below are T cell receptor beta chains from one sample, sequenced in a study of T cells in Graves' hyperthyroidism and ophthalmopathy. Using its own MiXCR run on the multiplex PCR reads, TCRdb lists one record per CDR3 protein. Of roughly 710,000 distinct CDR3 sequences listed, 35% were seen once; the top ten hold about a third. Sequenced: blood. Every receptor here comes from a woman in her 40s with Graves' hyperthyroidism. Both conserved end residues are part of each CDR3. Each record gives: V gene, J gene, CDR3 protein.

v_gene: TRBV7-8
j_gene: TRBJ1-1
CDR3aa: CASSLEATGWTTEAFF

v_gene: TRBV7-2
j_gene: TRBJ1-2
CDR3aa: CASSSGPGNYGYTF

v_gene: TRBV19
j_gene: TRBJ2-7
CDR3aa: CATGGRTGVYEQYF

v_gene: TRBV19
j_gene: TRBJ2-7
CDR3aa: CASSPWDLGRNEQYF

v_gene: TRBV9
j_gene: TRBJ1-3
CDR3aa: CASSVEGGGTGNTIYF

v_gene: TRBV7-2
j_gene: TRBJ2-5
CDR3aa: CASSSPSWGGETQYF

v_gene: TRBV9
j_gene: TRBJ2-2
CDR3aa: CASSVPGELFF

v_gene: TRBV25-1
j_gene: TRBJ1-4
CDR3aa: CASSYRGENEKLFF

v_gene: TRBV10-3
j_gene: TRBJ1-5
CDR3aa: CAISHDQGSSQPQHF

v_gene: TRBV19
j_gene: TRBJ1-5
CDR3aa: CASSAQTGGGQPQHF

v_gene: TRBV5-1
j_gene: TRBJ2-7
CDR3aa: CASSLAWGRELQYF